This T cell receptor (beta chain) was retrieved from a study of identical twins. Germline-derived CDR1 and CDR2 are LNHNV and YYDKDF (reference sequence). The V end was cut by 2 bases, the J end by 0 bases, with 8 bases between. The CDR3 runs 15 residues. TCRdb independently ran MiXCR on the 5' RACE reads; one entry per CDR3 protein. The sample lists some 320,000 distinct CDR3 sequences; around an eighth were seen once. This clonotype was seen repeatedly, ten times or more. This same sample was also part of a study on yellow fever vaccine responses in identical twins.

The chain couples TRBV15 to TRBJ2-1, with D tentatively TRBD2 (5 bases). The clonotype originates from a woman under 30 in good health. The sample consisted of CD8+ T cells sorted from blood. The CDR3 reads CATSRILDSYNEQFF. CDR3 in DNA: TGTGCCACCAGCAGAATACTAGACTCCTACAATGAGCAGTTCTTC.